Following are 15 T cell receptor beta chains from one sample sequenced in a study of T-cell reconstitution after alpha-beta-depleted transplantation in children. Unique molecular identifiers were built into the TCRbeta library. Via MiXCR, TCRdb re-called the PCR reads, giving one row per CDR3 protein. The repertoire holds approximately 240,000 distinct CDR3 sequences, roughly a tenth seen once, with roughly 27% in the top ten. Sequencing used PBMCs, obtained before TCRalphabeta/CD19-depleted stem cell transplant. These TCRs come from a child less than two years old with acute myeloid leukemia, due to receive a stem cell transplant.

This clonotype came up many times. CDR3 DNA: TGTGCCAGCAGCTCGACAGGAAACACCATATATTTT. Translated, it gives CASSSTGNTIYF. The chain combines TRBV7-8 with TRBJ1-3; D uncertain. This CDR3 has 12 residues. Germline CDR1 SGHVS, CDR2 FQNEAQ. V was shortened by 4 bases and J by 4 bases, with 5 bases between the two germline ends.

In this sample, this clonotype turned up many times. The chain uses TRBV12-3 or TRBV12-4 and TRBJ1-2, with TRBD1 as a possible D gene (5 bases). The CDR3 consists of 13 residues. V was cut by 6 bases and J by 7 bases, with 15 bases left in between. The CDR3 DNA sequence: TGTGCCAGCAGCCGTGGGGTGGGGGGTGGCTACACCTTC. Residues: CASSRGVGGGYTF.

This clonotype has ten or more counts. V usage is TRBV7-8 and J usage is TRBJ1-6; D is undetermined. The V gene lost 3 bases and the J gene lost 5 bases, with 8 bases spanning the gap. CDR1 and CDR2 (germline): SGHVS, FQNEAQ. This CDR3 has 14 amino acids. For the CDR3, the DNA is TGTGCCAGCAGCTTTGAACCTGATAATTCACCCCTCCACTTT. This gives the protein CASSFEPDNSPLHF. Full variable domain (missing parts from reference TRBV7-8 and TRBJ1-6): GAGVSQSPRYKVAKRGQDVALRCDPISGHVSLFWYQQALGQGPEFLTYFQNEAQLDKSGLPSDRFFAERPEGSVSTLKIQRTQQEDSAVYLCASSFEPDNSPLHFGNGTRLTVT.

This clonotype was recorded many times. The chain combines TRBV6-6 with TRBJ1-5; D is possibly TRBD1 (5 bases). This CDR3 is built from 15 residues. From germline, CDR1 is MNHNY and CDR2 SVGAGI (reference sequence). V was pared by 8 bases and J by 4 bases, with 18 bases between. This CDR3 reads CASLKAVGGNQPQHF. In DNA form, the CDR3 reads TGTGCCAGCTTGAAGGCGGTCGGGGGTAATCAGCCCCAGCATTTT.

The chain uses TRBV3-1 and TRBJ1-1, with 7 bases aligning to TRBD1. V was pared by 0 bases and J by 5 bases, with 6 bases of the junction left unmatched. The CDR3 contains 15 residues. Germline CDR1 is LGHDT and CDR2 is YNNKEL (reference sequence). The CDR3 DNA reads TGTGCCAGCAGCCAAGAACCGACAGGGCGGACTGAAGCTTTCTTT. Amino acids: CASSQEPTGRTEAFF.

This clonotype came up a few times. The rearrangement joins TRBV4-2 to TRBJ2-3, with D possibly being TRBD1 (6 bases). With 3 bases removed from V and 6 bases from J, the gap between germline ends came to 19 bases. The germline gives CDR1 LGHNA, CDR2 YNFKEQ. The CDR3 spans 16 residues. CDR3 bases: TGTGCCAGCAGCCAGGGCCAGACAGGCCGAGGGGATACGCAGTATTTT. This encodes CASSQGQTGRGDTQYF.

Only one count was recorded for this clonotype. This may come from a read error, since a much larger clone is one base off. V is TRBV12-3 or TRBV12-4 and J is TRBJ1-2, with 10 bases that match TRBD1. The CDR3 contains 12 residues. J was trimmed by 13 bases and V by 6 bases; bases with no gene match: 8. This chain's CDR3 is CASSPRQGAFTF. In DNA, the CDR3 is TGTGCCAGCAGCCCTCGACAGGGGGCCTTCACCTTC.

This clonotype showed up many times. The chain recombines TRBV6-6 with TRBJ1-4; D unclear. The germline V and J ends were trimmed by 2 bases and 5 bases, with 0 bases remaining between them. The CDR3 loop spans 11 amino acids. Looked up from germline, CDR1 is MNHNY and CDR2 is SVGAGI (reference sequence). CDR3 in DNA: TGTGCCAGCAGTTACAATGAAAAACTGTTTTTT. Translated, it gives CASSYNEKLFF.

Regarding this clonotype: Possible read error: a much larger clone is one base away. The chain carries TRBV7-8 and TRBJ1-2; D is unresolved. Germline V lookup: CDR1 SGHVS, CDR2 FQNEAQ. This CDR3 region has 13 residues. V was cut by 5 bases and J by 5 bases, with 12 bases left in between. The CDR3 nucleotides are TGTGCCAGCAGCCCCAAGGTCGCGTATGGCTACACCTTC. Translating it yields CASSPKVAYGYTF.

This clonotype showed up many times. The chain has TRBV27 and TRBJ1-1; TRBD1 matches 8 bases. The germline V gene has CDR1 MNHEY and CDR2 SMNVEV (reference sequence). CDR3 length: 12 amino acids. The CDR3 loop reads CVTQGGGPEAFF. The DNA for the CDR3 is TGTGTCACACAGGGGGGGGGTCCTGAAGCTTTCTTT.

The chain has TRBV9 and TRBJ2-3, with 7 positions matching TRBD1. This CDR3 contains 14 residues. The V segment lost 0 bases and the J segment 4 bases; nucleotides outside the gene matches: 2. The germline V gene encodes CDR1 SGDLS and CDR2 YYNGEE. The CDR3 reads CASSVGGTADTQYF. The CDR3 DNA sequence: TGTGCCAGCAGCGTAGGGGGGACAGCAGATACGCAGTATTTT.

This clonotype showed up many times. Here the CDR3 reads CASSPRVAGNEQFF. Written as DNA, the CDR3 is TGTGCCAGCAGCCCCCGGGTAGCGGGCAATGAGCAGTTCTTC. The V and J genes are TRBV7-2 and TRBJ2-1; 7 bases fit TRBD2. The CDR3 runs to 14 residues. Germline-derived CDR1 and CDR2 are SGHTA and FQGNSA. The trim removed 5 bases at V and 6 bases at J, leaving 7 bases unmatched.

This clonotype was seen only a few times. A much larger clone differs by one base, so this may be a read error. The chain carries TRBV9 and TRBJ2-2, with 10 bases identical to TRBD1. V lost 6 bases to trimming and J lost 3 bases; unmatched junction nucleotides: 2. CDR1 and CDR2 from the germline V gene are SGDLS and YYNGEE. CDR3 length equals 14 residues. The DNA for the CDR3 is TGTGCCAGCAAAGGGACAGGGGACACCGGGGAGCTGTTTTTT. Protein: CASKGTGDTGELFF.

This clonotype appeared once. CDR3 sequence reads: CASSQRGQPGSYEQYF. CDR3 bases: TGTGCCAGCAGCCAAAGGGGACAACCGGGATCCTACGAGCAGTACTTC. The J gene is TRBJ2-7, the V gene TRBV4-2, with a possible D match to TRBD1 (6 bases). The V end lost 2 bases, the J end lost 1 base, and 15 bases lay between the germline ends. From germline, CDR1 is LGHNA and CDR2 YNFKEQ. CDR3 length: 16 amino acids.

This clonotype occurred many times. The chain is built from TRBV6-2 or TRBV6-3 and TRBJ2-2; a weak D match, TRBD1 (5 bases). The CDR3 consists of 15 residues. V gave up 0 bases and J gave up 3 bases, with 8 bases separating them. Germline loops: CDR1 MNHEY, CDR2 SVGEGT. The CDR3 DNA follows: TGTGCCAGCAGTTACTCCGACAGCGACACCGGGGAGCTGTTTTTT. Translated, it gives CASSYSDSDTGELFF.